In this sample, the clone carrying this T cell receptor beta chain turned up a few times. Its antigen is still unknown. The study drew all its donors from Caucasian adults living in Nashville, Tennessee. Each replicate PCR on the sorted subsets used about 220 ng DNA (around 30,000 T cell genomes). Assay: immunoSEQ multiplex PCR; the TCRdb copy retains only in-frame clones and omits some. The sample has about 1.5 million clones, around 97% seen once; the top ten hold more than 0.9%. The data were taken from a study of shared clonotypes between healthy human individuals. Overall study context: Used for every donor were three CD4 naive, three CD4 memory, two CD8 naive and one CD8 memory plate. Broader study findings: As a rule, naive subsets had a larger estimated richness than memory subsets.

The CDR3 has 13 residues. Trimming stripped 1 base from V and 3 bases from J, with 10 bases between. CDR1 is GTSNPN and CDR2 is SVGIG in the germline V gene (reference sequence). The chain joins TRBV30 to TRBJ2-7; D might be TRBD2 (6 bases). The sample taken for sequencing was naive CD4+ T cells sorted from blood. Subset indicated: CD45RA+ positively selected. The receptor comes from a man aged 30 to 45 in good health. The CDR3 coding sequence is TGTGCCTGGAGTGGCGGGGCTAGCTACGAGCAGTACTTC. The encoded protein is CAWSGGASYEQYF. The variable domain in full, with the rest retrieved from reference TRBV30 and TRBJ2-7, is SQTIHQWPATLVQPVGSPLSLECTVEGTSNPNLYWYRQAAGRGLQLLFYSVGIGQISSEVPQNLSASRPQDRQFILSSKKLLLSDSGFYLCAWSGGASYEQYFGPGTRLTVT.